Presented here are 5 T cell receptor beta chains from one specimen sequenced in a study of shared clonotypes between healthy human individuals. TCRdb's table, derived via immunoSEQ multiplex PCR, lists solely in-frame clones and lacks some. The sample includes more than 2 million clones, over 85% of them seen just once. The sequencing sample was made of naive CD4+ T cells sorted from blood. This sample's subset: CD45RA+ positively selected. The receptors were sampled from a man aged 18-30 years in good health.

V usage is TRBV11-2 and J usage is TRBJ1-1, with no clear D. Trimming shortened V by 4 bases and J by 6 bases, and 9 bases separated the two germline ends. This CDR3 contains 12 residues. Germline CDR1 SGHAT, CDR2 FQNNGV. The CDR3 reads CASSSVRSEAFF. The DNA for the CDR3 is TGTGCCAGCAGCTCCGTTAGGTCTGAAGCTTTCTTT.

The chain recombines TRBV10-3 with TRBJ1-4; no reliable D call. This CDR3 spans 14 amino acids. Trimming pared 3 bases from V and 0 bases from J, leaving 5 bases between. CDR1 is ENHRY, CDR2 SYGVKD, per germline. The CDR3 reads CAISELATNEKLFF. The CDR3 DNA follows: TGTGCCATCAGTGAACTTGCAACTAATGAAAAACTGTTTTTT.

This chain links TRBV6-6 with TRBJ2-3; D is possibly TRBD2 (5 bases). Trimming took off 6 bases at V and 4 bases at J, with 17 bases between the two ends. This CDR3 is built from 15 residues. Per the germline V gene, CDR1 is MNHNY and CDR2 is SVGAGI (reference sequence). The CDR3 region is CASRNDPAAADTQYF. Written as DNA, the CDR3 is TGTGCCAGCAGAAATGATCCAGCGGCGGCAGATACGCAGTATTTT.

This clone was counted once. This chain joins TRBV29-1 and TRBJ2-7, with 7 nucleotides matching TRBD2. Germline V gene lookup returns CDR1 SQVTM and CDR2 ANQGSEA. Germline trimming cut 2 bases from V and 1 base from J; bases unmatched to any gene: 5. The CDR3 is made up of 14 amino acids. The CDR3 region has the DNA TGCAGCGTTGAAAGGCGGGGGTCGTCCTACGAGCAGTACTTC. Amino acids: CSVERRGSSYEQYF.

CDR3 nucleotides: TGTGCCAGCAGTTTTGATCGGGGGGTGGGCACAGATACGCAGTATTTT. Protein sequence: CASSFDRGVGTDTQYF. The J gene is TRBJ2-3, the V gene TRBV27; 7 bases match TRBD2. Trimming took 3 bases from V and 1 from J; bases not matched to a gene: 7. This CDR3 contains 16 residues. Germline assignment: CDR1 MNHEY and CDR2 SMNVEV (reference sequence).